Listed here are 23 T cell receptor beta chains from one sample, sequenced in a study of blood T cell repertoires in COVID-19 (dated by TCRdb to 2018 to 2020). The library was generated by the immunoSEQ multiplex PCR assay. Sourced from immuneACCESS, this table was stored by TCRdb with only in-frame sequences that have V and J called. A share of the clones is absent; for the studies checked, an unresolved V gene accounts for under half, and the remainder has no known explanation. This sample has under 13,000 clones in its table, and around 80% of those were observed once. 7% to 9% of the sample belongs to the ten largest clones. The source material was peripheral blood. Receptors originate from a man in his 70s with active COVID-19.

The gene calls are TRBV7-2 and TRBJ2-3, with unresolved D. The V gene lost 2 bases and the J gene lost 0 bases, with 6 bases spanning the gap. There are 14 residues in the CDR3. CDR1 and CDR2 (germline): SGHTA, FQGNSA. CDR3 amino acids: CASSLIPSTDTQYF. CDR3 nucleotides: TGTGCCAGCAGCTTAATTCCTAGCACAGATACGCAGTATTTT. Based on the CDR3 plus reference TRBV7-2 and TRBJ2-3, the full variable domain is GAGVSQSPSNKVTEKGKDVELRCDPISGHTALYWYRQSLGQGLEFLIYFQGNSAPDKSGLPSDRFSAERTGGSVSTLTIQRTQQEDSAVYLCASSLIPSTDTQYFGPGTRLTVL.

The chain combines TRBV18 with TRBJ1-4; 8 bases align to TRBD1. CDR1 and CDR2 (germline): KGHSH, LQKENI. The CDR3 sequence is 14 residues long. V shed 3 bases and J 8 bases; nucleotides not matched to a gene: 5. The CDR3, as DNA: TGTGCCAGCTCACCTCAGGGGGCAGGGGAAAAACTGTTTTTT. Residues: CASSPQGAGEKLFF.

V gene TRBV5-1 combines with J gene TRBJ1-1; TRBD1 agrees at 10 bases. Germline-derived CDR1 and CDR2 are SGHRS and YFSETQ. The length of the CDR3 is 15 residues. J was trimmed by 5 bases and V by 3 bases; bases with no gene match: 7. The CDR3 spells CASSYRTGGGTEAFF. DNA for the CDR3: TGCGCCAGCAGCTACCGGACAGGGGGAGGTACTGAAGCTTTCTTT.

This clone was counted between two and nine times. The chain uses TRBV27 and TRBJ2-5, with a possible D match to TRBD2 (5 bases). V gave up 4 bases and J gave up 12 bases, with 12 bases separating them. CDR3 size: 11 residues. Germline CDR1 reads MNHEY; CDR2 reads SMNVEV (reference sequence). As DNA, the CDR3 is TGTGCCAGCAGTTCTAGCTATCGGGAGTACTTC. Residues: CASSSSYREYF.

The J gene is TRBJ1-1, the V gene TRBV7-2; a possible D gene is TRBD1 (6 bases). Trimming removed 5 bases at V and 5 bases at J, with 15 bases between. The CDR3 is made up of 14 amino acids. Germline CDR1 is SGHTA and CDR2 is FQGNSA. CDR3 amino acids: CASSHVQGRTEAFF. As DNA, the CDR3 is TGTGCCAGCAGCCATGTACAGGGACGAACTGAAGCTTTCTTT.

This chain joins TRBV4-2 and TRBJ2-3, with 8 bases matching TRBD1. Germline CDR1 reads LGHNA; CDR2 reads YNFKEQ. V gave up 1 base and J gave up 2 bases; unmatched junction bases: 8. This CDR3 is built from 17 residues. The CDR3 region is CASSQGLRDRNTDTQYF. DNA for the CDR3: TGTGCCAGCAGCCAAGGACTGCGGGACAGGAACACAGATACGCAGTATTTT.

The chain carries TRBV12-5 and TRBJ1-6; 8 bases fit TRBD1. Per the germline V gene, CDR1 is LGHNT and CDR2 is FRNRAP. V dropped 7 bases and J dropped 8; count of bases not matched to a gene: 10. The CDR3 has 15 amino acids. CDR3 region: CASAPGQGADSPLHF. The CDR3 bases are TGTGCTAGTGCCCCTGGACAGGGCGCGGATTCACCCCTCCACTTT.

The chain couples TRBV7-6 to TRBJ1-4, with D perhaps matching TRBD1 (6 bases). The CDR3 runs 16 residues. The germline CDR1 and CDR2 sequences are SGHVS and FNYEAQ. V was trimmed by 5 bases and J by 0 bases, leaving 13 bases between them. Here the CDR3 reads CASSPRQDATNEKLFF. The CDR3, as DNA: TGTGCCAGCAGCCCCAGACAGGACGCAACTAATGAAAAACTGTTTTTT.

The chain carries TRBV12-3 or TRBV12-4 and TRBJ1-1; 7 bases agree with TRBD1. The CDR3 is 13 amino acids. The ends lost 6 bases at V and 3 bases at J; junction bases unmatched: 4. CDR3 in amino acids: CASRPGQYTEAFF. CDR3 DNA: TGTGCCAGCAGGCCGGGACAGTACACTGAAGCTTTCTTT.

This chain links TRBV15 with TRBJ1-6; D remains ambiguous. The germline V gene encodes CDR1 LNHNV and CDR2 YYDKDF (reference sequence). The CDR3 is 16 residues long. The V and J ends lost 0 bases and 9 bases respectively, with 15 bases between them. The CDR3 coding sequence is TGTGCCACCAGCAGAGATGGAGGGTGGATCGGTTCACCCCTCCACTTT. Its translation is CATSRDGGWIGSPLHF. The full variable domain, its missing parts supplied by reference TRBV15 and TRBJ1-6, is DAMVIQNPRYQVTQFGKPVTLSCSQTLNHNVMYWYQQKSSQAPKLLFHYYDKDFNNEADTPDNFQSRRPNTSFCFLDIRSPGLGDTAMYLCATSRDGGWIGSPLHFGNGTRLTVT.

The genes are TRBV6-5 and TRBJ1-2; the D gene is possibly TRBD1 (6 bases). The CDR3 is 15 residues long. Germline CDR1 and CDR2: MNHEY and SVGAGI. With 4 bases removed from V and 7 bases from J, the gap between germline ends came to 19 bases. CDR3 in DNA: TGTGCCAGCAGTTCTGCTGGGGGGGCACTCTCTGGCTACACCTTC. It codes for CASSSAGGALSGYTF.

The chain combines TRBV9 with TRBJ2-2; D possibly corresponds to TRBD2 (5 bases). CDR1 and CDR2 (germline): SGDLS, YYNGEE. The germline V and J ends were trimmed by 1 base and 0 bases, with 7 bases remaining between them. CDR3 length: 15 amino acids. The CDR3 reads CASSVRGPNTGELFF. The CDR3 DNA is TGTGCCAGCAGCGTAAGAGGGCCGAACACCGGGGAGCTGTTTTTT.

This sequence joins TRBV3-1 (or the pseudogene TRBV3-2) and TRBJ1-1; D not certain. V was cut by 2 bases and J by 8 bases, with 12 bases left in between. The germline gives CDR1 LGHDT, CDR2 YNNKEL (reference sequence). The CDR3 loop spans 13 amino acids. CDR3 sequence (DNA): TGTGCCAGCAGCCAAAGTGAGAGGCAGGAAGCTTTCTTT. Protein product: CASSQSERQEAFF.

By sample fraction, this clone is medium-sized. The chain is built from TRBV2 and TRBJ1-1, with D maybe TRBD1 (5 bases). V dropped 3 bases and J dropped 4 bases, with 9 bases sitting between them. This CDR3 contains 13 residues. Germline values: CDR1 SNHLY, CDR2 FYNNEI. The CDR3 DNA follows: TGTGCCAGCAGTGACCAGGGACTCACTGAAGCTTTCTTT. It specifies CASSDQGLTEAFF.

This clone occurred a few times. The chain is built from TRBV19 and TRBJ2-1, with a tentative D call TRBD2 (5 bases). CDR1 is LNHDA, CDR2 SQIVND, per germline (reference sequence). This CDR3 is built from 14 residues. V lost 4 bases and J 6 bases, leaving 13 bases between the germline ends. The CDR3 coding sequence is TGTGCCAGTAGTACGAGGGTTTTTCTCAATGAGCAGTTCTTC. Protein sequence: CASSTRVFLNEQFF.

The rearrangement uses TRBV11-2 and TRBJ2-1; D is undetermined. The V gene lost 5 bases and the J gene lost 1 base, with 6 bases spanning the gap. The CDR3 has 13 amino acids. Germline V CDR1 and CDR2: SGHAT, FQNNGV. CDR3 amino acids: CASSPLSYNEQFF. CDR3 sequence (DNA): TGTGCCAGCAGCCCCTTATCCTACAATGAGCAGTTCTTC.

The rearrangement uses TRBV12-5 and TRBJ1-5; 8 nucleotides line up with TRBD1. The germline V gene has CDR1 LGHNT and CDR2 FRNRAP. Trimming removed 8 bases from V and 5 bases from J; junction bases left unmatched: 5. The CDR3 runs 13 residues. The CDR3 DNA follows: TGTGCTAGTAGGGGACAGGAGTATCAGCCCCAGCATTTT. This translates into CASRGQEYQPQHF.

The CDR3 region has the DNA TGTGCCAGCTCACAAAGGGGTCCCTACGAGCAGTACTTC. Protein: CASSQRGPYEQYF. V and J are TRBV27 and TRBJ2-7; a weak D match, TRBD1 (5 bases). V lost 8 bases, J lost 2 bases, and 13 bases lay in between. Germline-derived CDR1 and CDR2 are MNHEY and SMNVEV (reference sequence). This CDR3 contains 13 residues.

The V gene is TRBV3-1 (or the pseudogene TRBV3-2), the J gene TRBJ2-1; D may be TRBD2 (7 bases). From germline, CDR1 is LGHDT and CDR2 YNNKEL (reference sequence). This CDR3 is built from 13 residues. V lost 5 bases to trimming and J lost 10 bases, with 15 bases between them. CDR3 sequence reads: CASSYWGGAEQFF. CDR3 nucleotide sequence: TGTGCCAGCAGCTACTGGGGGGGCGCAGAGCAGTTCTTC.

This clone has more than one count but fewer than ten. The chain's CDR3 is CASSQRGGGYEQYF. DNA of the CDR3: TGTGCCAGCAGCCAAAGAGGGGGCGGCTACGAGCAGTACTTC. The rearrangement uses TRBV7-9 and TRBJ2-7; TRBD1 aligns across 7 bases. J gave up 3 bases and V 5 bases, and 7 bases lay outside the gene matches. The CDR3 consists of 14 residues. From germline, CDR1 is SEHNR and CDR2 FQNEAQ (reference sequence).

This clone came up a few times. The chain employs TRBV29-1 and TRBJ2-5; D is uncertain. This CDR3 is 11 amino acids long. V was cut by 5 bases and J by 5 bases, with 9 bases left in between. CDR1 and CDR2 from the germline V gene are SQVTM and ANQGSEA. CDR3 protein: CSVHGQETQYF. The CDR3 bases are TGCAGCGTTCATGGGCAGGAGACCCAGTACTTC.

As DNA, the CDR3 is TGTGCTAGTGGTTTGCCGACAGGGAGCGGCTACACCTTC. Translating it yields CASGLPTGSGYTF. The J gene is TRBJ1-2, the V gene TRBV12-5, with 7 positions matching TRBD1. The germline V gene encodes CDR1 LGHNT and CDR2 FRNRAP. The CDR3 has 13 residues. J gave up 8 bases and V 2 bases, and 5 bases lay outside the gene matches.

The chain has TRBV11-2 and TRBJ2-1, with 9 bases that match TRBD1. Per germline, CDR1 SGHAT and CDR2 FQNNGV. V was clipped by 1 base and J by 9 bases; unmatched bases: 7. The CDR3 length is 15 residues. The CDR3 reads CASSLGPSQGAEQFF. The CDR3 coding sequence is TGTGCCAGCAGCTTAGGGCCCTCACAGGGGGCTGAGCAGTTCTTC.